The sequence of this T cell receptor beta chain was determined in a study of shared clonotypes between healthy human individuals. The length of the CDR3 is 18 residues. The V gene end was trimmed by 0 bases and the J gene end by 4 bases; junction bases not matched to a gene: 9. Germline V gene sequence: CDR1 MGHRA, CDR2 YSYEKL. This clone showed up just a few times. What it binds is not known. The team ran DNA from unsorted PBMCs on ten immunoSEQ deep assay plates for sequencing. The authors' processing: Junction-only sequences produced by ImmunoSEQ had no quality scores, so filtering differed. The table came from immunoSEQ multiplex PCR; TCRdb's copy has only in-frame clones and leaves some out. That table supplies the V and J calls and clone size; D and trimming were determined from the DNA. In the table there are under 600,000 clones, about 80% of which are singletons. General study results and limits: The donor pool, a small one, limited the genetic and exposure-history diversity represented.

This chain connects TRBV4-1 to TRBJ2-1; 10 bases align to TRBD2. This TCR came from a middle-aged woman in good health. Some clones in this sample may be carry-over from other donors' samples. Source material: PBMCs. CDR3 in DNA: TGCGCCAGCAGCCAAGACCTCCTACGGACTAGCGGATACAATGAGCAGTTCTTC. Its protein product is CASSQDLLRTSGYNEQFF.